This T cell receptor (beta chain) was captured in a study of CXCR3-negative and CXCR3-positive naive CD8 T cells. For the study at large: Cumulative TRB read yield was about 140 million, averaging about 1.5 +/- 0.3 million per library.

Turning to this clonotype: Its target is unknown.

Regarding the study as a whole: Memory CD8+ cells showed much lower diversity, while both naive subsets were comparably high. Hydrophobicity of TRB CDR3s was greater in CXCR3-positive naive cells than in CXCR3-negative naive cells.

In preparing the TRB cDNA libraries, 5' RACE with UMI labels was used. TCRdb re-called the 5' RACE reads; one entry per CDR3 protein, DNA not given. This specimen shows approximately 140,000 distinct CDR3 sequences; the ten leading clones hold roughly 0.28%. In germline, CDR1 is MDHEN, CDR2 SYDVKM. This CDR3 is 17 amino acids long. Material: naive CXCR3+ CD8+ T cells from blood. Subset denoted: CD45RO-CCR7+CD27+CD95- naive CD8+ T cells expressing CXCR3 (TNR3+). The receptor comes from a human donor in good health. Some clones in this sample may be carry-over from other donors' samples. V usage is TRBV28 and J usage is TRBJ1-4; the D call of TRBD1 rests on TCRdb alone, since no DNA is present to check it. CDR3 sequence: CASSPPTGGVTNEKLFF. Full variable domain (outside the CDR3, taken from reference TRBV28 and TRBJ1-4): DVKVTQSSRYLVKRTGEKVFLECVQDMDHENMFWYRQDPGLGLRLIYFSYDVKMKEKGDIPEGYSVSREKKERFSLILESASTNQTSMYLCASSPPTGGVTNEKLFFGSGTQLSVL.